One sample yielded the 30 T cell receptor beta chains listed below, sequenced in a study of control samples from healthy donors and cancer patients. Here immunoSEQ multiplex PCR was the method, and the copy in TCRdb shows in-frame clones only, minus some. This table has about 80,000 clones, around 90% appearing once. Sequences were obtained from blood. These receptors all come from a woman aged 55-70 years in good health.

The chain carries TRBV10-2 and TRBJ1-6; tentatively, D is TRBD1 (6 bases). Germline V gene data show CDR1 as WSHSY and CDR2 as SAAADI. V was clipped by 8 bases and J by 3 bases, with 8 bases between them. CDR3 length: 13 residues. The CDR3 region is CASRDNYNSPLHF. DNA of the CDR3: TGCGCCAGCCGGGACAACTATAATTCACCCCTCCACTTT.

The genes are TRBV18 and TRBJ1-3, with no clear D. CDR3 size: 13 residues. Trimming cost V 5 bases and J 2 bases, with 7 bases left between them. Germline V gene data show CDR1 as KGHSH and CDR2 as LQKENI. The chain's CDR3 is CASSSGAGNTIYF. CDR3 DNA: TGTGCCAGCTCATCGGGAGCTGGAAACACCATATATTTT. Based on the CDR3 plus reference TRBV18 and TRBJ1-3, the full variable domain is NAGVMQNPRHLVRRRGQEARLRCSPMKGHSHVYWYRQLPEEGLKFMVYLQKENIIDESGMPKERFSAEFPKEGPSILRIQQVVRGDSAAYFCASSSGAGNTIYFGEGSWLTVV.

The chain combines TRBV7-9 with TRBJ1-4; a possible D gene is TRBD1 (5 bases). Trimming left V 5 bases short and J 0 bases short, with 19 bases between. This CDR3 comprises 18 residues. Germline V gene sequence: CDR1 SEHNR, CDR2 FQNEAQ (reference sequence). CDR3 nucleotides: TGTGCCAGCAGCCCAGGGACCGCGGATTATGCAACTAATGAAAAACTGTTTTTT. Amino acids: CASSPGTADYATNEKLFF. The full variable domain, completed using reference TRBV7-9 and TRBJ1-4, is DTGVSQNPRHKITKRGQNVTFRCDPISEHNRLYWYRQTLGQGPEFLTYFQNEAQLEKSRLLSDRFSAERPKGSFSTLEIQRTEQGDSAMYLCASSPGTADYATNEKLFFGSGTQLSVL.

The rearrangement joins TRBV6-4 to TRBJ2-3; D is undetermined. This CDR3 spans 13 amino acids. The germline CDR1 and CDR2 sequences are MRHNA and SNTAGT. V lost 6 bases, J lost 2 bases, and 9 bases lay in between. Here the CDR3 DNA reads TGTGCCAGCAGCCTCAACCCCACAGATACGCAGTATTTT. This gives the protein CASSLNPTDTQYF.

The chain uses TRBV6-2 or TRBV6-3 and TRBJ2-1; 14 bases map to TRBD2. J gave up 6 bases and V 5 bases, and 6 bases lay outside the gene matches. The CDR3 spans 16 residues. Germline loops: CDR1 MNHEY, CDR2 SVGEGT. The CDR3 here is CASSPGLAGGSNEQFF. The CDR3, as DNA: TGTGCCAGCAGTCCAGGACTAGCGGGAGGTTCCAATGAGCAGTTCTTC.

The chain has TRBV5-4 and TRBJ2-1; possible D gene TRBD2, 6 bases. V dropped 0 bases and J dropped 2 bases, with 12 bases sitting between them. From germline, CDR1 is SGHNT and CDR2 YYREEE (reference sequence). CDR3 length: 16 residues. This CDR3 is CASSLEGAGAYNEQFF. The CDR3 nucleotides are TGTGCCAGCAGCTTGGAGGGAGCGGGCGCCTACAATGAGCAGTTCTTC.

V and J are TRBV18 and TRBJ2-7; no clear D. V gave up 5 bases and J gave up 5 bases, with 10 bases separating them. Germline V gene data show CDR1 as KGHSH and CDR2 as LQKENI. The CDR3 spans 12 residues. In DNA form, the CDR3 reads TGTGCCAGCTCAAGTATGGCGAACGAGCAGTACTTC. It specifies CASSSMANEQYF.

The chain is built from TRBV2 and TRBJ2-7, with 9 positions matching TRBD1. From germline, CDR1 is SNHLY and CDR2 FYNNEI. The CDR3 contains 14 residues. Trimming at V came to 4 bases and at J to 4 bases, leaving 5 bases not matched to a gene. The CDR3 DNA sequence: TGTGCCAGCAGTGCCGGGACAGGGAAGTACGAGCAGTACTTC. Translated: CASSAGTGKYEQYF.

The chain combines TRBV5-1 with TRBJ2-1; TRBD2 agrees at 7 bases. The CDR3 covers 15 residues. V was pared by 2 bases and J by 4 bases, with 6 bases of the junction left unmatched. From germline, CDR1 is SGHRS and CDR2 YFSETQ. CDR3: CASSLDGAGYNEQFF. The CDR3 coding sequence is TGCGCCAGCAGCTTAGACGGAGCGGGGTACAATGAGCAGTTCTTC.

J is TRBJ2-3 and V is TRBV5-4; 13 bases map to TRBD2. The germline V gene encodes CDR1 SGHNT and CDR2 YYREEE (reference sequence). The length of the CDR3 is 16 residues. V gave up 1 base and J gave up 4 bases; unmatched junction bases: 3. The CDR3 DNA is TGTGCCAGCAGCTTGACTAGCGGGAGGGCGGCAGATACGCAGTATTTT. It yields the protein CASSLTSGRAADTQYF.

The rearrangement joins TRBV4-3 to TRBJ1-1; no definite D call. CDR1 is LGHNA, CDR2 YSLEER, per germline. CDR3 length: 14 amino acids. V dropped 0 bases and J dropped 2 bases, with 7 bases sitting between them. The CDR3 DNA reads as TGCGCCAGCAGCCAAGAGGGCAGAAACACTGAAGCTTTCTTT. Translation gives CASSQEGRNTEAFF.

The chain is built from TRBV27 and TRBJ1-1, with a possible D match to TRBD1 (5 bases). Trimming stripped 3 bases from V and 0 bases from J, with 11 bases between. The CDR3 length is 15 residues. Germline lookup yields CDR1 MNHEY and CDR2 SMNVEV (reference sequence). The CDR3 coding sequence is TGTGCCAGCAGTTTCGGCAGGGCGGTGAACACTGAAGCTTTCTTT. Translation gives CASSFGRAVNTEAFF.

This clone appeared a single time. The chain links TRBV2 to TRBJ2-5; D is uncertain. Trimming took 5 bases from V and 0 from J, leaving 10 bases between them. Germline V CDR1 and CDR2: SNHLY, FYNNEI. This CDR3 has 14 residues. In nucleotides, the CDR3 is TGTGCCAGCAGTCCAGCCTCCTACCAAGAGACCCAGTACTTC. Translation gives CASSPASYQETQYF.

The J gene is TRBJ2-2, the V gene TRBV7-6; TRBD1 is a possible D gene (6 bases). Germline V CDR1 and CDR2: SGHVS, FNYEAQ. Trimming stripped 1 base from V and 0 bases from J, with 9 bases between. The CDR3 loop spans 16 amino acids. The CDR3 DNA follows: TGTGCCAGCAGCTTAGAGACAGGCGCGAACACCGGGGAGCTGTTTTTT. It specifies CASSLETGANTGELFF.

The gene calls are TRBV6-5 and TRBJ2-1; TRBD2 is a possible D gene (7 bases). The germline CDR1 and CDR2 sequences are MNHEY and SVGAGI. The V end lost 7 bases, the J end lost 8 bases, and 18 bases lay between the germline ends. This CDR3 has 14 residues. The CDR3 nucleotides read TGTGCCAGCACCGAGGGAGGGGGGGCGGATGAGCAGTTCTTC. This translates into CASTEGGGADEQFF.

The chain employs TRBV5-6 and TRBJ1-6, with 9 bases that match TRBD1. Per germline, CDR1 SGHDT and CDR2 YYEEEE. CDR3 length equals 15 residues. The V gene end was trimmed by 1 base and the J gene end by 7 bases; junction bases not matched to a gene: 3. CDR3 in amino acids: CASSLRGTGNSPLHF. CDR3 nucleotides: TGTGCCAGCAGCTTGCGGGGGACAGGGAATTCACCCCTCCACTTT.

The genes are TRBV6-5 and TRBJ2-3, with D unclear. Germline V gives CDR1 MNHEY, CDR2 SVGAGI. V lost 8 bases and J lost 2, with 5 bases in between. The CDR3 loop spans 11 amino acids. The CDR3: CASGFTDTQYF. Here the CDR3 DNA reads TGTGCCAGCGGGTTCACAGATACGCAGTATTTT.

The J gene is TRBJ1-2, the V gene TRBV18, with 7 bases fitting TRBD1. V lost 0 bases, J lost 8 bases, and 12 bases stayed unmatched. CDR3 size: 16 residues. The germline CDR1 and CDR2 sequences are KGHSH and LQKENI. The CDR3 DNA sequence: TGTGCCAGCTCACCACCCGGACAGGTTCTTATAAGGGGCTACACCTTC. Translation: CASSPPGQVLIRGYTF.

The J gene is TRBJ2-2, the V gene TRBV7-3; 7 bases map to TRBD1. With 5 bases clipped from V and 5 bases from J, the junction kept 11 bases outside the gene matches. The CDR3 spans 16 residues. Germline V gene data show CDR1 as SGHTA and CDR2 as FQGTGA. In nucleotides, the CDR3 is TGTGCCAGCAGCCTTCGACAGGGCCAGGGGACCGGGGAGCTGTTTTTT. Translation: CASSLRQGQGTGELFF.

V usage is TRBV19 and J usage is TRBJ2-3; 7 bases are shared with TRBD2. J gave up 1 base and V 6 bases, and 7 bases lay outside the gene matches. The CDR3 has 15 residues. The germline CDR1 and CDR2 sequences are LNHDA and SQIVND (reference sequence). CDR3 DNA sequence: TGTGCCAGTAGCCCCGCGGGGGTCCGCACAGATACGCAGTATTTT. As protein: CASSPAGVRTDTQYF.

The CDR3 reads CSVLSGDEKLFF. CDR3 nucleotides: TGCAGCGTTTTGTCAGGGGATGAAAAACTGTTTTTT. The chain uses TRBV29-1 and TRBJ1-4; tentative D call: TRBD1 (6 bases). The germline V and J ends were trimmed by 5 bases and 6 bases, with 10 bases remaining between them. CDR1 and CDR2 (germline): SQVTM, ANQGSEA. The CDR3 extends over 12 amino acids.

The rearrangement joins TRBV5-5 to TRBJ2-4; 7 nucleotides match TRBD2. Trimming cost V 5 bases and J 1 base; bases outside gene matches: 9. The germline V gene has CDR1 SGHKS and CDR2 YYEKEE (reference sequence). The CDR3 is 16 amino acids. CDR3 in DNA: TGTGCCAGCAGTGTGGGTTGGGAGGGTGCCAAAAACATTCAGTACTTC. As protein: CASSVGWEGAKNIQYF.

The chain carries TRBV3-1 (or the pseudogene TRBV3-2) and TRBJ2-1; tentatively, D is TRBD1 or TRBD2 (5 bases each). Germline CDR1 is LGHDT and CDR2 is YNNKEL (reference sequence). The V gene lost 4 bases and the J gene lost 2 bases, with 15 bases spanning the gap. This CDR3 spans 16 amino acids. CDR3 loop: CASSPPPGRPYNEQFF. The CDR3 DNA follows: TGTGCCAGCAGCCCACCCCCGGGGCGCCCCTACAATGAGCAGTTCTTC.

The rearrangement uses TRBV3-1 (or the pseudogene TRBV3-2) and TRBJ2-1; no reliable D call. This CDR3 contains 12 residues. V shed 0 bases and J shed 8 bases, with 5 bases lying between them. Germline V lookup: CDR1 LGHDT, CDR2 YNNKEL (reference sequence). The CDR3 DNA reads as TGTGCCAGCAGCCAAGACTGGGATGAGCAGTTCTTC. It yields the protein CASSQDWDEQFF.

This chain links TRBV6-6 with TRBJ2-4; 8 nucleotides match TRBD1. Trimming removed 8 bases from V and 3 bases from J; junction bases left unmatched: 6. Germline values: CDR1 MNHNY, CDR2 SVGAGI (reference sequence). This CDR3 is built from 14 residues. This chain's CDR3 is CASDAQGVKNIQYF. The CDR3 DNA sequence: TGTGCCAGCGATGCACAGGGGGTCAAAAACATTCAGTACTTC.

The DNA of the CDR3 is TGCGCCAGCAGCGTAACAGGGGTGGAAAAACTGTTTTTT. Amino acid sequence: CASSVTGVEKLFF. The rearrangement joins TRBV5-1 to TRBJ1-4, with 7 bases fitting TRBD1. V lost 4 bases to trimming and J lost 8 bases; unmatched junction nucleotides: 5. Germline V gene sequence: CDR1 SGHRS, CDR2 YFSETQ. The CDR3 covers 13 residues.

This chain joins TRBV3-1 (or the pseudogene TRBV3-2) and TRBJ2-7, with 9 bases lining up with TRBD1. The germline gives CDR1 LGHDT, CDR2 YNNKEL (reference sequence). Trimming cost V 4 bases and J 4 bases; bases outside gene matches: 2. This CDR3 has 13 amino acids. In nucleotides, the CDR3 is TGTGCCAGCAGCCTGGGACAGGGTTACGAGCAGTACTTC. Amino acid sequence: CASSLGQGYEQYF.

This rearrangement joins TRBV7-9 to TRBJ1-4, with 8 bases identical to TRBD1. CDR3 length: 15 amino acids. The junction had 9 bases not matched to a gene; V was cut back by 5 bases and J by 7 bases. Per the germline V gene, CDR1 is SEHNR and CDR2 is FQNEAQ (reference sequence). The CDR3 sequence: CASSHLDRGAEKLFF. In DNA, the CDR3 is TGTGCCAGCAGCCACCTCGACAGGGGCGCTGAAAAACTGTTTTTT. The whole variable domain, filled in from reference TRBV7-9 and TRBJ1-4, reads DTGVSQNPRHKITKRGQNVTFRCDPISEHNRLYWYRQTLGQGPEFLTYFQNEAQLEKSRLLSDRFSAERPKGSFSTLEIQRTEQGDSAMYLCASSHLDRGAEKLFFGSGTQLSVL.

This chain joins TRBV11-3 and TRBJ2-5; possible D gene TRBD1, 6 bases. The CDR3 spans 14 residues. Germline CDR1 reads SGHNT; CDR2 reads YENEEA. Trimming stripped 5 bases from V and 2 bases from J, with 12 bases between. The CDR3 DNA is TGTGCCAGCAGCAAACCGACAGGTCAAGAGACCCAGTACTTC. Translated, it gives CASSKPTGQETQYF.

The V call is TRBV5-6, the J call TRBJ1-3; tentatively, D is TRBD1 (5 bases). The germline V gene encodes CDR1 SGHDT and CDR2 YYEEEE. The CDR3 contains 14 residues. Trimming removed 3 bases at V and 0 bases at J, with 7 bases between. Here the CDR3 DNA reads TGTGCCAGCAGCTGGGGGGACTCTGGAAACACCATATATTTT. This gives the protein CASSWGDSGNTIYF.